Below, one TCR beta chain is given with its context. These data originate in a study of T-cell reconstitution after alpha-beta-depleted transplantation in children. Unique molecular identifiers were built into the TCRbeta library. TCRdb re-called the PCR reads through MiXCR, storing one row per CDR3 protein. The sample contains roughly 500,000 distinct CDR3 sequences, approximately 29% of which appear only once. The germline CDR1 and CDR2 sequences are LGHNA and YNFKEQ. V lost 4 bases and J 6 bases, leaving 21 bases between the germline ends. The CDR3 has 17 residues. V and J are TRBV4-2 and TRBJ2-2, with D maybe TRBD1 (6 bases). The material sequenced was PBMCs from the stem cell graft donor, taken from the stem cell graft. This TCR was sampled from a human donor who donated a stem cell graft to a child with aplastic anemia. CDR3 loop: CASSLETQQGRPGELFF. The DNA for the CDR3 is TGTGCCAGCAGCCTAGAAACGCAACAGGGTAGGCCCGGGGAGCTGTTTTTT.